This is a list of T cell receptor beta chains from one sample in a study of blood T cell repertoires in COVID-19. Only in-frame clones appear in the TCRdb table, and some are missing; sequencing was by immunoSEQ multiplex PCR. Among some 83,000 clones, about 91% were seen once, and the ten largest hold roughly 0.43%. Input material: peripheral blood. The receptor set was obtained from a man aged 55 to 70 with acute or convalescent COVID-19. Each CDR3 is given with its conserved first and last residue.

CASSPRRTGGLLHNEQFF	TRBV14	TRBJ2-1
CASSGTSGTHEQYF	TRBV18	TRBJ2-7
CATSPGGASVEQFF	TRBV10-3	TRBJ2-1
CSVGRAYEQYF	TRBV29-1	TRBJ2-7
CASSSRDRGKGSPLHF	TRBV11-1	TRBJ1-6
CASHRVGSNQPQHF	TRBV27	TRBJ1-5
CASSLEANGDYGYTF	TRBV5-4	TRBJ1-2
CASSVDHTGGSSSGYTF	TRBV9	TRBJ1-2
CASSESEGGVSPLHF	TRBV25-1	TRBJ1-6
CASSLPGGGSYTF	TRBV7-3	TRBJ1-2
CASSTTGGAYEQYF	TRBV5-1	TRBJ2-7
CASSRGFNYGYTF	TRBV6-5	TRBJ1-2
CAWSGGTLTAEQYF	TRBV30	TRBJ2-7
CASSPGQGGNEKLFF	TRBV27	TRBJ1-4
CASSPNGGKYSNQPQHF	TRBV18	TRBJ1-5
CASSLDRGNTEAFF	TRBV7-8	TRBJ1-1
CASSSPPGTSRNNEQFF	TRBV19	TRBJ2-1
CAWNGQLAIDTQYF	TRBV30	TRBJ2-3
CASSQVPGGHPEEKLFF	TRBV14	TRBJ1-4
CASSQRLGGAGADTQYF	TRBV5-1	TRBJ2-3
CASSQTAGNQPQHF	TRBV19	TRBJ1-5
CASSLSGSTEAFF	TRBV7-3	TRBJ1-1